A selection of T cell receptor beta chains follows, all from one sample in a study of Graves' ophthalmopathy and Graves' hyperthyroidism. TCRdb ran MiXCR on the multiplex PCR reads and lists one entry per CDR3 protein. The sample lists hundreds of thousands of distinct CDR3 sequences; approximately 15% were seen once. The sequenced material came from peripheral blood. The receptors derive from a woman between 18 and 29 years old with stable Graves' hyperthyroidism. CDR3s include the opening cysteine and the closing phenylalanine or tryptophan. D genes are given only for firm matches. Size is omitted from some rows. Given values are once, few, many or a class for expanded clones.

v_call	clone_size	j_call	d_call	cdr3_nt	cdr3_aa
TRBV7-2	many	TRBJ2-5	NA	TGTGCCAGCAGCTTAGCCGGGACACCCCAAGAGACCCAGTACTTC	CASSLAGTPQETQYF
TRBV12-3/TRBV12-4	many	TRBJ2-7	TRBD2	TGTGCCAGCAGGGCGGCTAGGGAGGGCACCAACGAGCAGTACTTC	CASRAAREGTNEQYF
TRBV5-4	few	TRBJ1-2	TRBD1	TGTGCCAGCAGCCCCCAAACAGGGGCTAGGGAGGGCTACACCTTC	CASSPQTGAREGYTF
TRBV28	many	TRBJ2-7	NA	TGTGCCAGCAGCTCCCGGACAGAACACTACGAGCAGTACTTC	CASSSRTEHYEQYF
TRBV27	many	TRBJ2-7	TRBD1	TGTGCCAGCAGTCTATACAGGGGGTGGTACGAGCAGTACTTC	CASSLYRGWYEQYF
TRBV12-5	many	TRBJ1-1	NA	TGTGCTAGTGGTTTGACGGGGCCCCGTTGGAACACTGAAGCTTTCTTT	CASGLTGPRWNTEAFF
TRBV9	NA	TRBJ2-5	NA	TGTGCCAGCAGCAGTCGGGACTCCCAAGAGACCCAGTACTTC	CASSSRDSQETQYF
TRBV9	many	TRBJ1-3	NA	TGTGCCAGCAGCGTAGGGGAAATTACTGGAAACACCATATATTTT	CASSVGEITGNTIYF
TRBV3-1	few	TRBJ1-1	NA	TGTGCCAGCAGCCAAGATAGGCCCTTGAACACTGAAGCTTTCTTT	CASSQDRPLNTEAFF
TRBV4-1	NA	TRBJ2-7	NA	TGCGCCAGCAGCCATTTTGGACAGCCTGGATACGAGCAGTACTTC	CASSHFGQPGYEQYF
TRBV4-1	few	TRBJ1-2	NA	TGCGCCAGCAGCCTGTTGACGATAGACTATGGCTACACCTTC	CASSLLTIDYGYTF
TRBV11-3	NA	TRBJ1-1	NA	TGTTCCAGCAGCCTGCAGGGGACTGAAGCTTTCTTT	CSSSLQGTEAFF
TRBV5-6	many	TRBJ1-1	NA	TGTGCCAGCAGCTCGGACGGAGGAGGCATGAACACTGAAGCTTTCTTT	CASSSDGGGMNTEAFF
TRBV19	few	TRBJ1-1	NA	TGTGCCAGTAGTTCGACTGGGGGGGGGGCTGAAGCTTTCTTT	CASSSTGGGAEAFF
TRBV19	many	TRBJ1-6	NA	TGTGCCAGTAGTATGAACTTGAATTCACCCCTCCACTTT	CASSMNLNSPLHF
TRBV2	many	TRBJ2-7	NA	TGTGCCAGCAGTGAATTTGCAGGGTTGTACGAGCAGTACTTC	CASSEFAGLYEQYF
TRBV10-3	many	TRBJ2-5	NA	TGTGCCATCAGCCGAAGGTCTATATATGTATTC	CAISRRSIYVF
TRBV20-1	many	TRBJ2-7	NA	TGCAGTGCTAGAGAGGACGGCTTTACTTACGAGCAGTACTTC	CSAREDGFTYEQYF
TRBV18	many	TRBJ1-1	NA	TGTGCCAGCTCACCTCAGACATCGAACACTGAAGCTTTCTTT	CASSPQTSNTEAFF
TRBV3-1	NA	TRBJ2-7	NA	TGTGCCAGCAGCCAAGCGAAAGGACAACTAATTCCCGAGCAGTACTTC	CASSQAKGQLIPEQYF
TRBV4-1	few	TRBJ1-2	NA	TGCGCCAGCAGCCAAGAACAGGGCAACTATGGCTACACCTTC	CASSQEQGNYGYTF
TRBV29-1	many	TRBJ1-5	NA	TGCAGCGTTAAGACTAGCCTGGCCCAGCATTTT	CSVKTSLAQHF
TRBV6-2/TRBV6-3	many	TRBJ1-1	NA	TGTGCCAGCAGTTACCCAGGGATGAACACTGAAGCTTTCTTT	CASSYPGMNTEAFF
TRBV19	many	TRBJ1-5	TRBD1	TGTGCCAGTAGCTCAGGGGGAGGGGGGATCAATCAGCCCCAGCATTTT	CASSSGGGGINQPQHF